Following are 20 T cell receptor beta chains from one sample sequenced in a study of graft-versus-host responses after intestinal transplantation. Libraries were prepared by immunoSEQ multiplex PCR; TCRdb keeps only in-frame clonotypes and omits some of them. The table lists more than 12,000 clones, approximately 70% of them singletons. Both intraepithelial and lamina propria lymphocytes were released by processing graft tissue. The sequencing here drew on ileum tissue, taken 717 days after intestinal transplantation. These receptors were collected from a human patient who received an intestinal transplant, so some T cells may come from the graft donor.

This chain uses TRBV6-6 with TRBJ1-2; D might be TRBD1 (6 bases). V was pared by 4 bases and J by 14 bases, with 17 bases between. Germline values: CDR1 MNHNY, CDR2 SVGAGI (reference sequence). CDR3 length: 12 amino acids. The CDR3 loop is CASSSGTKKGTF. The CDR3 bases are TGTGCCAGCAGTTCCGGGACAAAAAAGGGGACCTTC.

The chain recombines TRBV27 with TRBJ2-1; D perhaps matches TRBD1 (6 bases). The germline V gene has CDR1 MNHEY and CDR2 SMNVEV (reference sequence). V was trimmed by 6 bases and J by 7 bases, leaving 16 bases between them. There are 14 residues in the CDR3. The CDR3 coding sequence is TGTGCCAGCAGCACCACCCAGGGGAAGAATGAGCAGTTCTTC. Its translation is CASSTTQGKNEQFF.

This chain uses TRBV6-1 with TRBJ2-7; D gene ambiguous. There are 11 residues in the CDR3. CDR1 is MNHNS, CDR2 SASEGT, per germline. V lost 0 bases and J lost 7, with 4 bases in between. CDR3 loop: CASSEAREQYF. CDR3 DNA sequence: TGTGCCAGCAGTGAAGCGCGGGAGCAGTACTTC.

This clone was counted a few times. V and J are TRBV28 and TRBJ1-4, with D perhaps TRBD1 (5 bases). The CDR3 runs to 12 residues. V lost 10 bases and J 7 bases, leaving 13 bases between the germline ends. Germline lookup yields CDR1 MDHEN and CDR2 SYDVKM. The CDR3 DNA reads TGTGCCATCCCGGGACCGGGTGAAAAACTGTTTTTT. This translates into CAIPGPGEKLFF.

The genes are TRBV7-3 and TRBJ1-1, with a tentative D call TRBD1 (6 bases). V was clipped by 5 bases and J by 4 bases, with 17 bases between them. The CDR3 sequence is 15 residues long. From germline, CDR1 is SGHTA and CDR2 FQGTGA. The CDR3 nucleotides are TGTGCCAGCAGCCCACAGGGCGGGGTGATCACTGAAGCTTTCTTT. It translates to CASSPQGGVITEAFF.

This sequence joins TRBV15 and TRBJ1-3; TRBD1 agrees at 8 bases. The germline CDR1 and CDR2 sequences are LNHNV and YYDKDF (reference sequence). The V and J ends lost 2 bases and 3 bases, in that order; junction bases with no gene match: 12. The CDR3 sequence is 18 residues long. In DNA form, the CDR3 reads TGTGCCACCAGCAGATCCAGGACAGGGAACTCTCGTGGAAACACCATATATTTT. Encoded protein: CATSRSRTGNSRGNTIYF.

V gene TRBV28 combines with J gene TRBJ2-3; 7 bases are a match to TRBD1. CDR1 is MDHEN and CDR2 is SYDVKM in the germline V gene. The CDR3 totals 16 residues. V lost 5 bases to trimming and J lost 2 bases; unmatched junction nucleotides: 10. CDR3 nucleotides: TGTGCCAGCAGTATGTCCGGGACAGTCCTCACAGATACGCAGTATTTT. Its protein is CASSMSGTVLTDTQYF.

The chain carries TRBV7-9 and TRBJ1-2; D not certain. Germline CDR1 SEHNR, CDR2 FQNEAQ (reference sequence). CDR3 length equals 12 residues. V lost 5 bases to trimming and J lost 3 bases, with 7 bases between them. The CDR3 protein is CASSARHYGYTF. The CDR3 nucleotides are TGTGCCAGCAGCGCCCGACACTATGGCTACACCTTC.

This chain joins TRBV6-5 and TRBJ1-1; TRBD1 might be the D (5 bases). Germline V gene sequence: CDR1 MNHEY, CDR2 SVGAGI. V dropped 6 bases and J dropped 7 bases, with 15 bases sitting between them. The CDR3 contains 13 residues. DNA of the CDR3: TGTGCCAGCAGGTCATCGGGACGGGGTGAAGCTTTCTTT. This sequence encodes CASRSSGRGEAFF.

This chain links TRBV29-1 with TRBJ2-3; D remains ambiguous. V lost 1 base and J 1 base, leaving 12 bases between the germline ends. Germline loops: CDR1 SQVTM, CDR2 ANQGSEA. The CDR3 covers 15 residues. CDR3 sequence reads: CSVEGPQLGTDTQYF. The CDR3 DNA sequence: TGCAGCGTTGAAGGACCCCAACTGGGCACAGATACGCAGTATTTT.

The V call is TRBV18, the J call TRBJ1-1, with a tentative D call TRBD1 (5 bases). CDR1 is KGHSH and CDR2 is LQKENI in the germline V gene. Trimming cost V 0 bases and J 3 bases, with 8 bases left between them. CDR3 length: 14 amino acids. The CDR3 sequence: CASSPPPGDTEAFF. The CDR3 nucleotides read TGTGCCAGCTCACCACCGCCGGGGGACACTGAAGCTTTCTTT.

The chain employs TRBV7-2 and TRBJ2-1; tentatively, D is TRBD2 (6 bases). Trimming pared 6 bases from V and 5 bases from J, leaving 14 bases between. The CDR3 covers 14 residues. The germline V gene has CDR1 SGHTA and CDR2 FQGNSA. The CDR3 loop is CASSLNRENNEQFF. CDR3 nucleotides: TGTGCCAGCAGTCTTAACCGGGAGAACAATGAGCAGTTCTTC.

The CDR3 is CASSLEGGTYNEQFF. For the CDR3, the DNA is TGTGCCAGCAGCTTAGAGGGGGGAACGTACAATGAGCAGTTCTTC. The chain uses TRBV13 and TRBJ2-1; the D call may be TRBD1 or TRBD2 (6 bases each). The CDR3 sequence is 15 residues long. Trimming took 1 base from V and 4 from J, leaving 11 bases between them. The V gene's germline CDR1 is PRHDT and CDR2 FYEKMQ (reference sequence).

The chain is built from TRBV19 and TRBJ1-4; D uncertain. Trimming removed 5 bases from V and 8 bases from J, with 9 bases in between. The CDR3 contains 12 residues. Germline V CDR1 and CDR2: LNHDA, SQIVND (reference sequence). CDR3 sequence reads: CASSPDREKLFF. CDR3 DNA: TGTGCCAGTAGTCCCGACCGAGAAAAACTGTTTTTT.

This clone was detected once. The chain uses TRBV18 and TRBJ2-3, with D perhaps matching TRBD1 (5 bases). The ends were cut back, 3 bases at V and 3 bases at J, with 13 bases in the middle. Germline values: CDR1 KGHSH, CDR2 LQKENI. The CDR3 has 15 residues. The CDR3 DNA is TGTGCCAGCTCACCTAATCAGGGTGGGACAGATACGCAGTATTTT. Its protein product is CASSPNQGGTDTQYF.

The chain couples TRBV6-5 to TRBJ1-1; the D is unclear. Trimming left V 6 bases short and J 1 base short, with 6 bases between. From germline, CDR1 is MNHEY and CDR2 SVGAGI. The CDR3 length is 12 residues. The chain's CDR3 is CASSSGNTEAFF. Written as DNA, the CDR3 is TGTGCCAGCAGCTCGGGGAACACTGAAGCTTTCTTT.

The CDR3 nucleotides are TGTGCCAGCTCACCAGGCAGGTCTGTGGATACGCAGTATTTT. Its protein product is CASSPGRSVDTQYF. This chain joins TRBV18 and TRBJ2-3, with no clear D. Per the germline V gene, CDR1 is KGHSH and CDR2 is LQKENI. The CDR3 extends over 14 amino acids. V dropped 2 bases and J dropped 6 bases, with 12 bases sitting between them. The variable domain in full, with the rest retrieved from reference TRBV18 and TRBJ2-3, is NAGVMQNPRHLVRRRGQEARLRCSPMKGHSHVYWYRQLPEEGLKFMVYLQKENIIDESGMPKERFSAEFPKEGPSILRIQQVVRGDSAAYFCASSPGRSVDTQYFGPGTRLTVL.

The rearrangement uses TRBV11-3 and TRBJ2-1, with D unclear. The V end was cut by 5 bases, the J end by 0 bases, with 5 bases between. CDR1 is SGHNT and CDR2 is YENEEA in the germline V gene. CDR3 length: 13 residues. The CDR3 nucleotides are TGTGCCAGCAGCCTCGGCTCCTACAATGAGCAGTTCTTC. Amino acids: CASSLGSYNEQFF.

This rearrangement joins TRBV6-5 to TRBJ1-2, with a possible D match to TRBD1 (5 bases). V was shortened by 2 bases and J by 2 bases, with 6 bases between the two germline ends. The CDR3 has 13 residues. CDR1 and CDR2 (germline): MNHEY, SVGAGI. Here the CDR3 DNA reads TGTGCCAGCAGTTACCGGGACAACTATGGCTACACCTTC. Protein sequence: CASSYRDNYGYTF.

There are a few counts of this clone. CDR3 sequence: CASGKSGYTDTQYF. The DNA of the CDR3 is TGCGCCAGCGGAAAAAGTGGGTATACAGATACGCAGTATTTT. The chain has TRBV5-1 and TRBJ2-3, with D hard to call. V shed 7 bases and J shed 3 bases, with 15 bases lying between them. The CDR3 sequence is 14 residues long. Germline V gene sequence: CDR1 SGHRS, CDR2 YFSETQ.